Following are 8 T cell receptor beta chains from one sample sequenced in a study of T cell responses to AZD1222 COVID-19 vaccine. Sequencing used immunoSEQ multiplex PCR; TCRdb keeps in-frame clones, though not all of them. The sample lists 80,000 to 95,000 clones; 78% were seen once. The source material was peripheral blood, sampled on day 0 of AZD1222 vaccination. These receptor sequences come from an adult in good health.

In this sample, this clone turned up a few times. The chain employs TRBV9 and TRBJ1-2; D possibly corresponds to TRBD1 (6 bases). The V gene's germline CDR1 is SGDLS and CDR2 YYNGEE. CDR3 length: 15 amino acids. With 4 bases removed from V and 5 bases from J, the gap between germline ends came to 18 bases. Here the CDR3 DNA reads TGTGCCAGCAGCCCCACGGACAGCGAAGGGTATGGCTACACCTTC. Protein sequence: CASSPTDSEGYGYTF.

This clone was counted a few times. The rearrangement joins TRBV10-1 to TRBJ2-2, with 9 bases identical to TRBD2. The CDR3 runs 15 residues. J was trimmed by 0 bases and V by 10 bases; bases with no gene match: 6. Germline loops: CDR1 WNHNN, CDR2 SYGVQD (reference sequence). This CDR3 reads CAIPAGGTNTGELFF. The CDR3 DNA follows: TGCGCCATACCCGCGGGAGGGACGAACACCGGGGAGCTGTTTTTT.

J is TRBJ1-1 and V is TRBV29-1, with TRBD1 matching over 7 bases. Per the germline V gene, CDR1 is SQVTM and CDR2 is ANQGSEA. The CDR3 consists of 12 residues. The J segment lost 5 bases and the V segment lost 7 bases, leaving 7 bases of the junction unmatched. The CDR3: CSADRVWTEAFF. As DNA, the CDR3 is TGCAGCGCTGACAGGGTTTGGACTGAAGCTTTCTTT.

This clone was found a few times. This chain connects TRBV10-3 to TRBJ1-5; perhaps TRBD1 as D (5 bases). Trimming left V 6 bases short and J 0 bases short, with 15 bases between. This CDR3 spans 16 amino acids. Germline V gene data show CDR1 as ENHRY and CDR2 as SYGVKD. The CDR3: CAISQQGSDSNQPQHF. The CDR3 bases are TGTGCCATCAGCCAGCAGGGATCTGATAGCAATCAGCCCCAGCATTTT.

V and J are TRBV7-2 and TRBJ2-1, with D perhaps given as TRBD1 or TRBD2 (5 bases each). V was cut by 5 bases and J by 11 bases, with 19 bases left in between. The CDR3 sequence is 14 residues long. Germline lookup yields CDR1 SGHTA and CDR2 FQGNSA. CDR3 loop: CASSQGTTGMKQFF. The DNA of the CDR3 is TGTGCCAGCAGCCAAGGGACCACCGGGATGAAGCAGTTCTTC.

The CDR3 region is CASSLTPTAQETQYF. In DNA form, the CDR3 reads TGTGCCAGCAGCTTGACCCCTACGGCCCAAGAGACCCAGTACTTC. J is TRBJ2-5 and V is TRBV11-2; D ambiguous. Germline V gene lookup returns CDR1 SGHAT and CDR2 FQNNGV. This CDR3 is built from 15 residues. With 3 bases removed from V and 1 base from J, the gap between germline ends came to 12 bases.

The table lists this clone with a few counts. The V and J genes are TRBV4-2 and TRBJ2-5; no clear D. Germline loops: CDR1 LGHNA, CDR2 YNFKEQ. Trimming pared 1 base from V and 5 bases from J, leaving 8 bases between. The CDR3 is 13 residues long. CDR3 nucleotides: TGTGCCAGCAGCCAAGGAGTGTCGGAGACCCAGTACTTC. Translated, it gives CASSQGVSETQYF.

This chain connects TRBV9 to TRBJ2-2; D may be TRBD1 or TRBD2 (6 bases each). In germline, CDR1 is SGDLS, CDR2 YYNGEE. Trimming removed 5 bases from V and 5 bases from J, with 16 bases in between. The CDR3 has 15 amino acids. This CDR3 reads CASSLRGQETGELFF. The CDR3 coding sequence is TGTGCCAGCAGTCTCCGGGGGCAGGAGACCGGGGAGCTGTTTTTT.